This T cell receptor (beta chain) was identified during a study of blood T cell repertoires in COVID-19. Using immunoSEQ multiplex PCR, the repertoire was profiled, and TCRdb retains in-frame clones only, with some absent. The repertoire has around 62,000 clones, over 85% of them found once; the top ten carry approximately 2.6%. The V end lost 1 base, the J end lost 3 bases, and 15 bases lay between the germline ends. The CDR3 spans 16 residues. Looked up from germline, CDR1 is SGHVS and CDR2 is FQNEAQ. This clonotype was sampled from a man aged 70-80 years with active COVID-19. The sequencing sample was made of peripheral blood. The chain recombines TRBV7-8 with TRBJ1-1; no reliable D call. CDR3 region: CASSLGLAGKYTEAFF. The CDR3 nucleotides read TGTGCCAGCAGCTTAGGATTGGCGGGGAAGTACACTGAAGCTTTCTTT.